Shown below are 27 T cell receptor beta chains from a single sample sequenced in a study of T-cell reconstitution after alpha-beta-depleted transplantation in children. Unique molecular identifiers tagged the TCRbeta library. MiXCR was run by TCRdb on the PCR reads, yielding one entry per CDR3 protein. The sample includes about 580,000 distinct CDR3 sequences, 23% seen only once; the top ten take 12% to 15%. The sequencing used PBMCs, mostly from graft donor cells, collected 360 days after TCRalphabeta/CD19-depleted stem cell transplant. These receptors came from a boy under three years old who had a stem cell transplant for acute myeloid leukemia, so the T cells may come from the graft donor.

This clonotype was detected ten times or more. The chain carries TRBV4-1 and TRBJ2-3; TRBD1 matches at 8 bases. The V and J ends lost 3 bases and 2 bases, in that order; junction bases with no gene match: 4. Germline V gene sequence: CDR1 MGHRA, CDR2 YSYEKL. This CDR3 is 15 amino acids long. The CDR3 nucleotides are TGCGCCAGCAGCCAGACAGGGGCACACACAGATACGCAGTATTTT. Protein sequence: CASSQTGAHTDTQYF.

This clonotype occurred a few times. The chain recombines TRBV29-1 with TRBJ2-1; 10 bases fit TRBD2. Germline CDR1 is SQVTM and CDR2 is ANQGSEA. There are 13 residues in the CDR3. Trimming at V came to 2 bases and at J to 8 bases, leaving 3 bases not matched to a gene. The CDR3 sequence is CSVESGGAYEQFF. The CDR3 DNA reads as TGCAGCGTTGAAAGCGGGGGGGCCTATGAGCAGTTCTTC.

This clonotype was observed many times. V usage is TRBV20-1 and J usage is TRBJ1-6; D call uncertain. This CDR3 has 14 amino acids. CDR1 is DFQATT, CDR2 SNEGSKA, per germline (reference sequence). Trimming took off 4 bases at V and 5 bases at J, with 12 bases between the two ends. Here the CDR3 reads CSATTPGNNSPLHF. Here the CDR3 DNA reads TGCAGTGCTACTACCCCGGGAAATAATTCACCCCTCCACTTT.

This chain links TRBV5-5 with TRBJ1-5, with a possible D match to TRBD1 (6 bases). This CDR3 has 17 amino acids. The V and J ends lost 1 base and 4 bases respectively, with 18 bases between them. Per the germline V gene, CDR1 is SGHKS and CDR2 is YYEKEE (reference sequence). The CDR3 DNA is TGTGCCAGCAGCTTGACCACAGGGAGAAGTGATAATCAGCCCCAGCATTTT. This translates into CASSLTTGRSDNQPQHF.

The chain uses TRBV12-3 or TRBV12-4 and TRBJ2-1, with D perhaps matching TRBD1 (6 bases). The CDR3 covers 18 residues. The germline V and J ends were trimmed by 5 bases and 0 bases, with 20 bases remaining between them. CDR3 in amino acids: CASSPGTRRRSSYNEQFF. The CDR3 coding sequence is TGTGCCAGCAGTCCGGGGACAAGGCGTCGCAGCTCCTACAATGAGCAGTTCTTC.

The chain has TRBV10-3 and TRBJ2-1, with 8 bases lining up with TRBD1. This CDR3 contains 15 residues. Germline loops: CDR1 ENHRY, CDR2 SYGVKD. Trimming at V came to 6 bases and at J to 5 bases, leaving 9 bases not matched to a gene. The CDR3 DNA reads as TGTGCCATCAGCAACGGACAGGGAGCTCACAATGAGCAGTTCTTC. Protein: CAISNGQGAHNEQFF.

The chain joins TRBV5-4 to TRBJ1-5; 8 positions match TRBD1. The germline gives CDR1 SGHNT, CDR2 YYREEE (reference sequence). Trimming took 2 bases from V and 1 from J; bases not matched to a gene: 5. The CDR3 loop spans 16 amino acids. The CDR3: CASSLGTGGSNQPQHF. The CDR3 DNA reads TGTGCCAGCAGCTTAGGGACAGGAGGGAGCAATCAGCCCCAGCATTTT.

This clonotype was observed once. The genes are TRBV5-1 and TRBJ2-7; tentatively, D is TRBD2 (5 bases). CDR1 is SGHRS and CDR2 is YFSETQ in the germline V gene. V was pared by 5 bases and J by 6 bases, with 30 bases between. The CDR3 contains 18 residues. The CDR3 DNA is TGCGCCAGCAGTGTTGATGGCAGGAGTCTTGATAGAGGGTCCGAGCAGTACTTC. This encodes CASSVDGRSLDRGSEQYF.

This clonotype came up a few times. The rearrangement links TRBV28 to TRBJ1-4; no reliable D call. This CDR3 spans 16 amino acids. CDR1 MDHEN and CDR2 SYDVKM come from the germline V gene. V lost 8 bases and J 0 bases, leaving 16 bases between the germline ends. The CDR3 DNA is TGTGCCAGCTCCGGATGGATGACGGCAACTAATGAAAAACTGTTTTTT. The encoded protein is CASSGWMTATNEKLFF.

This clonotype was detected many times. The chain couples TRBV7-9 to TRBJ2-2, with D possibly matching TRBD1 (5 bases). V lost 5 bases and J lost 1, with 14 bases in between. Per the germline V gene, CDR1 is SEHNR and CDR2 is FQNEAQ (reference sequence). The CDR3 has 16 residues. The CDR3, as DNA: TGTGCCAGCAGCCATGACAGCAATTGGAACACCGGGGAGCTGTTTTTT. This translates into CASSHDSNWNTGELFF.

In the case of this clonotype: A clone one base away is much larger, so this may be a read error. The gene calls are TRBV2 and TRBJ2-5; 9 bases map to TRBD2. The J segment lost 4 bases and the V segment lost 4 bases, leaving 7 bases of the junction unmatched. The CDR3 runs 15 residues. CDR1 and CDR2 (germline): SNHLY, FYNNEI. CDR3 in amino acids: CASSGPGTSLETQYF. The CDR3 DNA sequence: TGTGCCAGCAGTGGGCCCGGGACTAGCCTAGAGACCCAGTACTTC.

The chain couples TRBV11-2 to TRBJ2-5; a weak D match, TRBD1 (6 bases). The CDR3 is made up of 14 amino acids. The germline V gene has CDR1 SGHAT and CDR2 FQNNGV. V dropped 0 bases and J dropped 5 bases, with 10 bases sitting between them. The CDR3 here is CASSLDSTGETQYF. In DNA form, the CDR3 reads TGTGCCAGCAGCTTAGATAGTACAGGGGAGACCCAGTACTTC. Looking up the rest from reference TRBV11-2 and TRBJ2-5 gives the full variable domain: EAGVAQSPRYKIIEKRQSVAFWCNPISGHATLYWYQQILGQGPKLLIQFQNNGVVDDSQLPKDRFSAERLKGVDSTLKIQPAKLEDSAVYLCASSLDSTGETQYFGPGTRLLVL.

The chain combines TRBV5-5 with TRBJ2-7; 7 bases line up with TRBD1. Germline CDR1 reads SGHKS; CDR2 reads YYEKEE (reference sequence). CDR3 size: 15 residues. The V segment lost 3 bases and the J segment 0 bases; nucleotides outside the gene matches: 6. Here the CDR3 DNA reads TGTGCCAGCAGCTCCGTGGACAGGAGCTCCTACGAGCAGTACTTC. This translates into CASSSVDRSSYEQYF.

The genes are TRBV10-3 and TRBJ2-1; the D call may be TRBD1 or TRBD2 (6 bases each). The CDR3 loop spans 17 amino acids. V lost 6 bases to trimming and J lost 6 bases, with 24 bases between them. Germline V gene data show CDR1 as ENHRY and CDR2 as SYGVKD. The CDR3 nucleotides are TGTGCCATCAGCGAGGGGGGACAACAGGGAAGGGTCAATGAGCAGTTCTTC. Translating it yields CAISEGGQQGRVNEQFF.

This clonotype is a singleton in its sample. The gene calls are TRBV15 and TRBJ1-5, with D uncertain. Trimming left V 5 bases short and J 4 bases short, with 9 bases between. CDR1 is LNHNV, CDR2 YYDKDF, per germline (reference sequence). The CDR3 is made up of 13 amino acids. CDR3 residues: CATSSKANQPQHF. Here the CDR3 DNA reads TGTGCCACCAGCTCGAAGGCTAATCAGCCCCAGCATTTT.

The chain carries TRBV20-1 and TRBJ2-7, with a weak D call TRBD1 (6 bases). Germline values: CDR1 DFQATT, CDR2 SNEGSKA (reference sequence). The CDR3 loop spans 11 amino acids. The V end lost 5 bases, the J end lost 3 bases, and 8 bases lay between the germline ends. The CDR3 bases are TGCAGTGCTGAACAGGGCTACGAGCAGTACGTC. This codes for CSAEQGYEQYV.

This clonotype was detected ten times or more. J is TRBJ2-7 and V is TRBV5-1; 10 nucleotides match TRBD2. The CDR3 runs to 18 residues. Germline V CDR1 and CDR2: SGHRS, YFSETQ. V lost 0 bases, J lost 1 base, and 10 bases stayed unmatched. Here the CDR3 DNA reads TGCGCCAGCAGCTTGGTATCCAGCGGGGGGGCCGAATCCTACGAGCAGTACTTC. This translates into CASSLVSSGGAESYEQYF.

This clonotype turned up a few times. V and J are TRBV27 and TRBJ2-2, with 10 bases identical to TRBD1. With 5 bases clipped from V and 3 bases from J, the junction kept 9 bases outside the gene matches. Germline assignment: CDR1 MNHEY and CDR2 SMNVEV (reference sequence). The CDR3 is 17 amino acids. CDR3 amino acids: CASSMVPGQGYTGELFF. The DNA of the CDR3 is TGTGCCAGCAGTATGGTACCGGGACAGGGGTACACCGGGGAGCTGTTTTTT.

This clonotype appeared once. The rearrangement joins TRBV7-6 to TRBJ2-6, with D hard to call. Germline V gene lookup returns CDR1 SGHVS and CDR2 FNYEAQ. The CDR3 sequence is 13 residues long. V gave up 8 bases and J gave up 0 bases, with 5 bases separating them. The chain's CDR3 is CASGISGANVLTF. DNA for the CDR3: TGTGCCAGCGGAATCTCTGGGGCCAACGTCCTGACTTTC.

This clonotype was picked up many times. Here the CDR3 DNA reads TGCAGCTCAGTGAAACAGGGGCGTCACCACAATGAGCAGTTCTTC. Translation: CSSVKQGRHHNEQFF. The chain couples TRBV29-1 to TRBJ2-1, with 7 bases that match TRBD1. The J segment lost 5 bases and the V segment lost 8 bases, leaving 15 bases of the junction unmatched. Germline-derived CDR1 and CDR2 are SQVTM and ANQGSEA. This CDR3 has 15 amino acids.

The chain uses TRBV10-3 and TRBJ2-7, with a weak D call TRBD2 (5 bases). This CDR3 comprises 13 residues. From germline, CDR1 is ENHRY and CDR2 SYGVKD. V was clipped by 11 bases and J by 3 bases, with 17 bases between them. CDR3 nucleotide sequence: TGTGCCTCCAGTGGAGCGGTAAACTACGAGCAGTACGTC. Translation: CASSGAVNYEQYV.

This clonotype was counted a few times. The chain recombines TRBV5-6 with TRBJ1-1; no firm D call. V shed 3 bases and J shed 4 bases, with 10 bases lying between them. Germline V gene data show CDR1 as SGHDT and CDR2 as YYEEEE. The CDR3 runs 13 residues. For the CDR3, the DNA is TGTGCCAGCAGCTCCGATCCGGGCACTGAAGCTTTCTTT. Amino acids: CASSSDPGTEAFF.

This chain connects TRBV6-5 to TRBJ2-1; TRBD1 matches at 7 bases. The CDR3 runs to 12 residues. Germline-derived CDR1 and CDR2 are MNHEY and SVGAGI. V gave up 6 bases and J gave up 14 bases; unmatched junction bases: 10. This CDR3 is CASSLDRVSEFF. The CDR3 region has the DNA TGTGCCAGCAGCCTTGACAGGGTTAGTGAGTTCTTC.

Only a few counts were recorded for this clonotype. The chain couples TRBV29-1 to TRBJ2-4; D is undetermined. The germline gives CDR1 SQVTM, CDR2 ANQGSEA. V was cut by 6 bases and J by 0 bases, with 12 bases left in between. CDR3 size: 14 residues. The CDR3 region is CSVRGRLAKNIQYF. CDR3 sequence (DNA): TGCAGCGTCCGTGGCCGTCTAGCCAAAAACATTCAGTACTTC.

The chain is built from TRBV12-3 or TRBV12-4 and TRBJ2-1; D unresolved. CDR3 length: 15 residues. The germline V and J ends were trimmed by 3 bases and 0 bases, with 9 bases remaining between them. CDR3 DNA sequence: TGTGCCAGCAGTTTTGCGGCAGACTCCTACAATGAGCAGTTCTTC. Amino acid sequence: CASSFAADSYNEQFF.

This clonotype has a handful of counts. A much larger clone sits a single nucleotide away, making a read error possible. The chain employs TRBV6-1 and TRBJ2-7, with 9 bases matching TRBD1. This CDR3 spans 13 amino acids. V gave up 6 bases and J gave up 7 bases; unmatched junction bases: 7. CDR1 and CDR2 (germline): MNHNS, SASEGT. CDR3 nucleotide sequence: TGTGCCAGCAGCCGGGACAGGGCGGGTGAGCAGTACTTC. Its translation: CASSRDRAGEQYF.

This clonotype was observed at least ten times. The chain is built from TRBV11-2 and TRBJ2-7, with D possibly being TRBD1 or TRBD2 (5 bases each). The ends were cut back, 5 bases at V and 2 bases at J, with 16 bases in the middle. The germline gives CDR1 SGHAT, CDR2 FQNNGV. The CDR3 has 15 amino acids. CDR3 loop: CASSPYWDGTYEQYF. In nucleotides, the CDR3 is TGTGCCAGCAGCCCATACTGGGACGGGACCTACGAGCAGTACTTC.